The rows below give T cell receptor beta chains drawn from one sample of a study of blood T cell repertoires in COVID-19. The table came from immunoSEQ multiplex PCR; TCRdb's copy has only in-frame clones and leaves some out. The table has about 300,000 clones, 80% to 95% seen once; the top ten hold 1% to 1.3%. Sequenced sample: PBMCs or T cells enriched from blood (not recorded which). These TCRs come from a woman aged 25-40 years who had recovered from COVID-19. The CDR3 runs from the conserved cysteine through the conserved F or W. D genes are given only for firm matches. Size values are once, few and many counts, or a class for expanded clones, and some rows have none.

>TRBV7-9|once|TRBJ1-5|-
CASSSGRVDQPQHF
TGTGCCAGCAGCTCGGGCAGGGTAGATCAGCCCCAGCATTTT
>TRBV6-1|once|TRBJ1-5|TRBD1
CASSGPDRGPYQPQHF
TGTGCCAGCAGTGGACCCGACAGGGGGCCGTATCAGCCCCAGCATTTT
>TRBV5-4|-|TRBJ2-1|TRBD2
CASSSLAGGPGNEQFF
TGTGCCAGCAGCTCCCTAGCGGGAGGCCCGGGAAATGAGCAGTTCTTC
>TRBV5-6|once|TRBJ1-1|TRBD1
CASSGGTAWMAFF
TGTGCCAGCAGCGGCGGGACAGCTTGGATGGCTTTCTTT
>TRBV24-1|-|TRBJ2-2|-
CATSDLWQGTGELFF
TGTGCCACCAGTGATTTGTGGCAGGGCACCGGGGAGCTGTTTTTT
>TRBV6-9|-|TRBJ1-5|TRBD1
CASSYAGTGGVYNQPQHF
TGTGCCAGCAGTTATGCCGGGACAGGGGGCGTCTACAATCAGCCCCAGCATTTT
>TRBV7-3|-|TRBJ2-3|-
CASSFSRADTQYF
TGTGCCAGCAGCTTCAGCAGGGCAGATACGCAGTATTTT
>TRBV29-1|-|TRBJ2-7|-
CSVARVGASPEEQYF
TGCAGCGTTGCTAGGGTGGGGGCTAGTCCGGAAGAGCAGTACTTC
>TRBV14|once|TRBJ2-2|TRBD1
CASSLDRVNTGELFF
TGTGCCAGCAGCCTGGACAGGGTGAACACCGGGGAGCTGTTTTTT
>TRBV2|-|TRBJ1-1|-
CASSDLQGLVNTEAFF
TGTGCCAGCAGTGATCTCCAGGGGCTCGTTAACACTGAAGCTTTCTTT
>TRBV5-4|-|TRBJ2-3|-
CASSQDGSSASTDTQYF
TGTGCCAGCAGCCAAGACGGGTCTAGCGCCAGCACAGATACGCAGTATTTT
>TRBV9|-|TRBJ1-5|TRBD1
CASSAGQINQPQHF
TGTGCCAGCAGCGCGGGACAGATCAATCAGCCCCAGCATTTT
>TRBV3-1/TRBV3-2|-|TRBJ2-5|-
CASSHEVETQYF
TGTGCCAGCAGCCATGAGGTGGAGACCCAGTACTTC
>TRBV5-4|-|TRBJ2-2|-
CASSLDRTPGPGELFF
TGTGCCAGCAGCTTAGATCGGACACCCGGGCCCGGGGAGCTGTTTTTT
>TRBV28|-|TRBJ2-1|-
CATGPFEQFF
TGTGCCACAGGTCCTTTTGAGCAGTTCTTC
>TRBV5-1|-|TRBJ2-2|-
CASSLAGGPNTGELFF
TGCGCCAGCAGCTTGGCCGGGGGTCCGAACACCGGGGAGCTGTTTTTT
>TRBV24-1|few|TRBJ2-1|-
CATSDFPDNEQFF
TGTGCCACCAGTGATTTCCCGGACAATGAGCAGTTCTTC
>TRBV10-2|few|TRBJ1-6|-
CASRSGDNSPLHF
TGCGCCAGCAGGTCAGGGGATAATTCACCCCTCCACTTT
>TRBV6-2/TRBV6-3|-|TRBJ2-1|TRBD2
CASSYERGWGEQFF
TGTGCCAGCAGTTACGAGCGGGGCTGGGGTGAGCAGTTCTTC
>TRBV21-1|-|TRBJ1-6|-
CASSKGNRESYNSPLHF
TGTGCCAGCAGCAAAGGGAACAGGGAGTCCTATAATTCACCCCTCCACTTT
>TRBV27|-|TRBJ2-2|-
CASRRGQLNTGELFF
TGTGCCAGCCGGAGGGGACAGCTAAACACCGGGGAGCTGTTTTTT
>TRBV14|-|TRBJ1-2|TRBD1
CASSQDRGRTGGYGYTF
TGTGCCAGCAGCCAAGATCGGGGGCGGACAGGAGGCTATGGCTACACCTTC
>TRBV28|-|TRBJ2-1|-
CASSSTGLDNEQFF
TGTGCCAGCAGTTCCACAGGGTTGGATAATGAGCAGTTCTTC
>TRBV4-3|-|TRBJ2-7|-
CASSQDLSAAYEQYF
TGCGCCAGCAGCCAAGATCTGAGCGCCGCCTACGAGCAGTACTTC